One T cell receptor beta chain is described in this entry. This entry comes from a study of blood T cell repertoires in COVID-19. On the study more broadly: The United States, Italy and Spain supplied acute and convalescent COVID-19 samples.

This CDR3 has 15 amino acids. The V and J ends lost 3 bases and 2 bases respectively, with 15 bases between them. CDR1 is SGDLS, CDR2 YYNGEE, per germline. Per the study methods: Counts of nucleated cells, estimated from reference gene primer amplification, were obtained. TCRdb's copy holds only in-frame clones and misses some; the assay was immunoSEQ multiplex PCR. V and J calls and clone size come straight from that table; D and trimming were deduced from the DNA. The sample contains 200,000 to 300,000 clones, around 90% of which appear only once. A Seattle source enrolled patients during active infection and followed them longitudinally.

This TCR derives from a woman aged 55 to 70 with COVID-19, enrolled during active disease. V and J are TRBV9 and TRBJ2-7; D unclear. Sequences were obtained from peripheral blood. The CDR3 DNA reads as TGTGCCAGCAGCGGGGCCATTGGGCCCACCTACGAGCAGTACTTC. Amino acid sequence: CASSGAIGPTYEQYF.